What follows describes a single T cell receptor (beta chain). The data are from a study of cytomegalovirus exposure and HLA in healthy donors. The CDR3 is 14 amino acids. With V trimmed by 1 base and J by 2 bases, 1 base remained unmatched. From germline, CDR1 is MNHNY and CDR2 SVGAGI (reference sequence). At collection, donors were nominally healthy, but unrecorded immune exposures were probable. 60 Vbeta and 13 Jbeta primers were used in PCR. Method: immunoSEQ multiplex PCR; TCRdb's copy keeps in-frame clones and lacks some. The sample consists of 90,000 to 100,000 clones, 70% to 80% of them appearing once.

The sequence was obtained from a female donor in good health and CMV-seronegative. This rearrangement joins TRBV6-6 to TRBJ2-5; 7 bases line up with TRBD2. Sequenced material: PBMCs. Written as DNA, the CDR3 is TGTGCCAGCAGTTACTGGGGGGGACAAGAGACCCAGTACTTC. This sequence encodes CASSYWGGQETQYF.